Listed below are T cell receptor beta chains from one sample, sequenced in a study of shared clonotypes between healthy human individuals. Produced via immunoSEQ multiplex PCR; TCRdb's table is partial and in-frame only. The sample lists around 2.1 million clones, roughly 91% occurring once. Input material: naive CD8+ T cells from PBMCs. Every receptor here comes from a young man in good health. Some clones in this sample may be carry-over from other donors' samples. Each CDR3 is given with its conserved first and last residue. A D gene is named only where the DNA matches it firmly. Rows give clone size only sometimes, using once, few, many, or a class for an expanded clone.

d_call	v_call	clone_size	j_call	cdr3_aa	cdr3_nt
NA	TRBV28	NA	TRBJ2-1	CASSLDTGTRYNEQFF	TGTGCCAGCAGTTTGGACACGGGAACTCGGTACAATGAGCAGTTCTTC
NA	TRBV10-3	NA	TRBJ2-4	CAISESGAAAKNIQYF	TGTGCCATCAGTGAGTCGGGGGCGGCGGCCAAAAACATTCAGTACTTC
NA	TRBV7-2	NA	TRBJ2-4	CASSLEGRTLAKNIQYF	TGTGCCAGCAGCTTAGAAGGGCGCACTCTAGCCAAAAACATTCAGTACTTC
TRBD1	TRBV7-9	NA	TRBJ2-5	CASSPRTGMVKETQYF	TGTGCCAGCAGCCCAAGGACAGGGATGGTTAAAGAGACCCAGTACTTC
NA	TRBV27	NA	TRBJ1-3	CASLHSPRSGNTIYF	TGTGCCAGCCTCCATTCACCTCGCTCTGGAAACACCATATATTTT
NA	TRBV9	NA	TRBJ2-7	CASSVGGGAYEQYF	TGTGCCAGCAGCGTAGGGGGCGGAGCATACGAGCAGTACTTC
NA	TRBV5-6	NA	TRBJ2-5	CASSKYRPQETQYF	TGTGCCAGCAGCAAGTACAGGCCCCAAGAGACCCAGTACTTC
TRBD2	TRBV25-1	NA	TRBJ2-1	CASSESRLAGSQFF	TGTGCCAGCAGTGAATCTCGACTAGCGGGCTCGCAGTTCTTC
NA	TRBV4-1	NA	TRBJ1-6	CASSQAGADNSPLHF	TGCGCCAGCAGCCAAGCAGGGGCGGATAATTCACCCCTCCACTTT
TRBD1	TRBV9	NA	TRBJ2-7	CASSVGQGPNYEQYF	TGTGCCAGCAGCGTAGGACAGGGGCCTAACTACGAGCAGTACTTC
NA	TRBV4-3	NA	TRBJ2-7	CASSPGAGVSEQYF	TGCGCCAGCAGCCCCGGGGCAGGGGTATCCGAGCAGTACTTC
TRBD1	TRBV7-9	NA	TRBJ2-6	CASSLALQGYSSGANVLTF	TGTGCCAGCAGCTTAGCGCTACAGGGGTATTCTTCGGGGGCCAACGTCCTGACTTTC
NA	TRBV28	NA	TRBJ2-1	CASSLLNYNEQFF	TGTGCCAGCAGTCTTTTGAACTACAATGAGCAGTTCTTC
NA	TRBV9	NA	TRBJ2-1	CASSVERYNEQFF	TGTGCCAGCAGCGTTGAGCGCTACAATGAGCAGTTCTTC
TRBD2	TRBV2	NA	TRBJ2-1	CASSGIVAGEGYEQFF	TGTGCCAGCAGTGGTATAGTAGCGGGGGAGGGCTATGAGCAGTTCTTC
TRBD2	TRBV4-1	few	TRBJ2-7	CASSQGLGYEQYF	TGCGCCAGCAGCCAGGGACTAGGGTACGAGCAGTACTTC
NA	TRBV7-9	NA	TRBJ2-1	CASSTREPFSYNEQFF	TGTGCCAGCAGCACCCGGGAGCCGTTCTCCTACAATGAGCAGTTCTTC
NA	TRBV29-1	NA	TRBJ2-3	CSVVGGVGEASTDTQYF	TGCAGCGTTGTAGGGGGGGTCGGTGAGGCTAGCACAGATACGCAGTATTTT
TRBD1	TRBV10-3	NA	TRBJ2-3	CAIADRGLADTQYF	TGTGCCATCGCGGACAGGGGTTTAGCAGATACGCAGTATTTT
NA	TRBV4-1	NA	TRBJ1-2	CASSQAKTQLIYGYTF	TGCGCCAGCAGCCAAGCCAAGACTCAGTTGATCTATGGCTACACCTTC
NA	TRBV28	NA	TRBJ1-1	CGGGSNTEAFF	TGTGGGGGCGGATCGAACACTGAAGCTTTCTTT
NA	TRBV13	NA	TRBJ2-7	CASSTDSAGEQYF	TGTGCCAGCAGCACGGACAGCGCAGGGGAGCAGTACTTC
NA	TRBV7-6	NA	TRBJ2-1	CASRPSPGQPSLNYNEQFF	TGTGCCAGCAGGCCTTCACCCGGACAGCCGTCATTAAACTACAATGAGCAGTTCTTC
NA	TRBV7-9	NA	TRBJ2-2	CASSPRGTGELFF	TGTGCCAGCAGCCCCCGGGGCACCGGGGAGCTGTTTTTT
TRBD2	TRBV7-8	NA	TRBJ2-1	CASSQFLAGGWDNEQFF	TGTGCCAGCAGCCAATTTTTAGCGGGAGGGTGGGACAATGAGCAGTTCTTC
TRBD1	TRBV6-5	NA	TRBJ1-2	CASSPRTGYGYTF	TGTGCCAGCAGCCCAAGGACAGGATATGGCTACACCTTC
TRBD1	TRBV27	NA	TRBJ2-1	CASRSRDRGMNEQFF	TGTGCCAGCAGAAGCCGGGACAGGGGGATGAATGAGCAGTTCTTC
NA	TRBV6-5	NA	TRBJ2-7	CASSYGSWDGTYEQYF	TGTGCCAGCAGTTACGGGTCCTGGGACGGGACCTACGAGCAGTACTTC
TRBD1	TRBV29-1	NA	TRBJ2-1	CSVESRQGVSEQFF	TGCAGCGTTGAATCTCGACAGGGGGTCAGTGAGCAGTTCTTC
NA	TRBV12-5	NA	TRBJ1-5	CASGLLGQSYSNQPQHF	TGTGCTAGTGGTTTACTCGGACAGTCCTATAGCAATCAGCCCCAGCATTTT
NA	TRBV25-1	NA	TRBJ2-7	CASSAGRQYF	TGTGCCAGCAGTGCGGGAAGGCAGTACTTC
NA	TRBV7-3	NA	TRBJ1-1	CASTYSNLLGQQNTEAFF	TGTGCCAGCACCTACTCCAACCTTTTGGGACAACAGAACACTGAAGCTTTCTTT
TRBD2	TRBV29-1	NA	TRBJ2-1	CSMTSGSRGEQFF	TGCAGCATGACTAGCGGGAGTCGAGGTGAGCAGTTCTTC
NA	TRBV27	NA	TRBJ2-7	CASGIRGTSYEQYF	TGTGCCAGCGGCATTCGCGGGACTTCCTACGAGCAGTACTTC
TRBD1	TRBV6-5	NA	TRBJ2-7	CASTSGGNYEQYF	TGTGCCAGCACTTCAGGGGGCAACTACGAGCAGTACTTC
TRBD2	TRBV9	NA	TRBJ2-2	CASSAVAGVRVGELFF	TGTGCCAGCAGCGCAGTAGCGGGAGTGAGAGTAGGGGAGCTGTTTTTT
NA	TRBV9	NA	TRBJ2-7	CASSAVILGEQYF	TGTGCCAGCAGCGCGGTGATCCTTGGCGAGCAGTACTTC
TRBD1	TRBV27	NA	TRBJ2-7	CASSLWTGAREQYF	TGTGCCAGCAGTCTTTGGACAGGGGCGAGAGAGCAGTACTTC
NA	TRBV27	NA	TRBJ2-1	CASSPLGSEQFF	TGTGCCAGCAGTCCTTTAGGCAGTGAGCAGTTCTTC
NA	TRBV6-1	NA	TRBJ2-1	CASTDSGVHNEQFF	TGTGCCAGCACGGACAGTGGGGTCCACAATGAGCAGTTCTTC
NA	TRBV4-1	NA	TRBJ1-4	CASSPRAVYEKLFF	TGCGCCAGCAGCCCCCGGGCAGTTTATGAAAAACTGTTTTTT
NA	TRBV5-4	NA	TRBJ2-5	CASSFEGGFGSKETQYF	TGTGCCAGCAGCTTTGAAGGCGGGTTTGGCAGCAAAGAGACCCAGTACTTC
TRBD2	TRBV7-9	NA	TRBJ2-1	CASSPTSGRASTYNEQFF	TGTGCCAGCAGCCCGACTAGCGGGAGGGCCTCTACCTACAATGAGCAGTTCTTC
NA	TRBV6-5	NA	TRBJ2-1	CASSYSSENEQFF	TGTGCCAGCAGTTACTCGAGCGAGAATGAGCAGTTCTTC
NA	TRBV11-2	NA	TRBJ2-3	CASTRTYTDTQYF	TGTGCCAGCACCCGGACTTACACAGATACGCAGTATTTT
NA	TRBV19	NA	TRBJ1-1	CASRPGRLNTEAFF	TGTGCCAGTAGGCCGGGACGACTGAACACTGAAGCTTTCTTT
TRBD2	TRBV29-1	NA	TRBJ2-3	CSVGGLAGGIASDTQYF	TGCAGCGTGGGGGGACTAGCGGGAGGAATCGCATCAGATACGCAGTATTTT
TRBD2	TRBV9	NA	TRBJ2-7	CASSPHAAGGPHEQYF	TGTGCCAGCAGCCCCCATGCGGCGGGAGGGCCCCACGAGCAGTACTTC
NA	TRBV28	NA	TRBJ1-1	CASSLTSGNTEAFF	TGTGCCAGCAGTTTGACTTCCGGGAACACTGAAGCTTTCTTT
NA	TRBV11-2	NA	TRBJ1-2	CASSLVVRVDGYTF	TGTGCCAGCAGCTTAGTGGTGAGGGTCGATGGCTACACCTTC
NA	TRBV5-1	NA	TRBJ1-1	CASSQDSNTEAFF	TGCGCCAGCAGCCAAGACTCTAACACTGAAGCTTTCTTT
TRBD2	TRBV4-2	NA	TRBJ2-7	CASSHLASGSYEQYF	TGTGCCAGCAGCCATTTAGCTAGCGGGAGTTACGAGCAGTACTTC
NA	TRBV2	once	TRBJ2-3	CARRLTETSSTDTQYF	TGTGCCAGGAGGCTGACAGAGACATCTAGCACAGATACGCAGTATTTT
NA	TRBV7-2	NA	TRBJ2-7	CASSFWVTGVEQYF	TGTGCCAGCAGCTTCTGGGTCACGGGGGTGGAGCAGTACTTC
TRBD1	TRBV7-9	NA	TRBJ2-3	CASRDRGADTQYF	TGTGCCAGCAGAGACAGGGGAGCAGATACGCAGTATTTT
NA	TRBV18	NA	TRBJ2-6	CASSPYQNSGANVLTF	TGTGCCAGCTCACCCTACCAGAACTCTGGGGCCAACGTCCTGACTTTC
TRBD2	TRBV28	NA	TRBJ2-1	CASSLKLAGAYGEQFF	TGTGCCAGCAGTCTCAAACTAGCGGGGGCTTATGGTGAGCAGTTCTTC
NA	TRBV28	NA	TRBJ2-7	CASSSTGTSYEQYF	TGTGCCAGCAGTTCCACAGGGACCTCCTACGAGCAGTACTTC
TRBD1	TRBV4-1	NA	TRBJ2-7	CASTRGQGNYEQYF	TGCGCCAGCACCCGGGGACAGGGGAACTACGAGCAGTACTTC
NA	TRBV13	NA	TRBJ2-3	CASSLGGSTDTQYF	TGTGCCAGCAGCTTAGGGGGTAGCACAGATACGCAGTATTTT